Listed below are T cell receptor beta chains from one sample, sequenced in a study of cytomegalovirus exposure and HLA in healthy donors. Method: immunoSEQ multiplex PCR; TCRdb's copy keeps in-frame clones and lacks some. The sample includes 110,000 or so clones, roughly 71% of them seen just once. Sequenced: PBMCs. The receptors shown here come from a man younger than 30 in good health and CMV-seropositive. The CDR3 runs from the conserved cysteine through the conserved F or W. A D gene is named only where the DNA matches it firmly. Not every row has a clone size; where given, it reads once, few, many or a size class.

CDR3aa: CASSQGPLSRDRDGAGELFF
CDR3nt: TGCGCCAGCAGCCAAGGACCCCTGTCCCGGGACAGGGATGGGGCCGGGGAGCTGTTTTTT
v_gene: TRBV4-1
d_gene: TRBD1
j_gene: TRBJ2-2
abundance: -

CDR3aa: CAWSVAGAKANYGYTF
CDR3nt: TGTGCCTGGAGTGTAGCAGGGGCGAAAGCTAACTATGGCTACACCTTC
v_gene: TRBV30
d_gene: -
j_gene: TRBJ1-2
abundance: -

CDR3aa: CASSYRTGTTDTQYF
CDR3nt: TGTGCCAGCAGTTATAGGACAGGTACCACAGATACGCAGTATTTT
v_gene: TRBV6-5
d_gene: TRBD1
j_gene: TRBJ2-3
abundance: -

CDR3aa: CASSPGDGIYGYTF
CDR3nt: TGTGCCAGCAGCCCGGGGGACGGAATCTATGGCTACACCTTC
v_gene: TRBV7-2
d_gene: -
j_gene: TRBJ1-2
abundance: -

CDR3aa: CASSQQGFEQYF
CDR3nt: TGTGCCAGCAGTCAACAGGGTTTCGAGCAGTACTTC
v_gene: TRBV7-9
d_gene: -
j_gene: TRBJ2-7
abundance: -

CDR3aa: CASSQLGRAGGYTF
CDR3nt: TGTGCCAGCAGCCAGCTGGGAAGGGCGGGTGGCTACACCTTC
v_gene: TRBV14
d_gene: -
j_gene: TRBJ1-2
abundance: -

CDR3aa: CASRSKRDRGPWDEQFF
CDR3nt: TGTGCCAGCAGATCCAAAAGGGACAGGGGGCCTTGGGATGAGCAGTTCTTC
v_gene: TRBV5-5
d_gene: TRBD1
j_gene: TRBJ2-1
abundance: -

CDR3aa: CASSRTPGQGNSPLHF
CDR3nt: TGTGCCAGCTCGCGCACCCCGGGACAGGGGAATTCACCCCTCCACTTT
v_gene: TRBV18
d_gene: TRBD1
j_gene: TRBJ1-6
abundance: few

CDR3aa: CASSARLDKNTGELFF
CDR3nt: TGTGCCAGCAGCGCACGACTAGACAAAAACACCGGGGAGCTGTTTTTT
v_gene: TRBV7-9
d_gene: -
j_gene: TRBJ2-2
abundance: -

CDR3aa: CASSGRAVGYGYTF
CDR3nt: TGTGCCAGCAGTGGCCGCGCGGTCGGCTATGGCTACACCTTC
v_gene: TRBV28
d_gene: -
j_gene: TRBJ1-2
abundance: -

CDR3aa: CASSQQGNTGELFF
CDR3nt: TGTGCCAGCAGCCAACAGGGAAACACCGGGGAGCTGTTTTTT
v_gene: TRBV4-2
d_gene: -
j_gene: TRBJ2-2
abundance: few

CDR3aa: CASSEGSSGGRYEQYF
CDR3nt: TGTGCCAGCAGCGAGGGGAGTAGCGGGGGAAGGTACGAGCAGTACTTC
v_gene: TRBV7-9
d_gene: TRBD2
j_gene: TRBJ2-7
abundance: few

CDR3aa: CASSLGHYLPYGYTF
CDR3nt: TGTGCCAGCAGCTTGGGACATTATCTCCCATATGGCTACACCTTC
v_gene: TRBV5-5
d_gene: -
j_gene: TRBJ1-2
abundance: -

CDR3aa: CASSPPWLAGGHQETQYF
CDR3nt: TGTGCCAGCTCACCACCGTGGCTAGCGGGGGGCCACCAAGAGACCCAGTACTTC
v_gene: TRBV18
d_gene: TRBD2
j_gene: TRBJ2-5
abundance: -

CDR3aa: CASSWDRGNTEAFF
CDR3nt: TGTGCCAGCAGCTGGGACAGGGGCAACACTGAAGCTTTCTTT
v_gene: TRBV5-6
d_gene: TRBD1
j_gene: TRBJ1-1
abundance: few

CDR3aa: CASSLRTTVETQYF
CDR3nt: TGTGCCAGCAGCTTACGTACCACTGTTGAGACCCAGTACTTC
v_gene: TRBV7-2
d_gene: -
j_gene: TRBJ2-5
abundance: -

CDR3aa: CASSLDFSGGGGIQYF
CDR3nt: TGCGCCAGCAGCTTGGATTTCTCAGGGGGCGGAGGAATTCAGTACTTC
v_gene: TRBV5-1
d_gene: TRBD1
j_gene: TRBJ2-4
abundance: -

CDR3aa: CASSPAGGGRTQYF
CDR3nt: TGTGCCAGCTCACCCGCGGGTGGAGGAAGGACCCAGTACTTC
v_gene: TRBV18
d_gene: -
j_gene: TRBJ2-5
abundance: -

CDR3aa: CASRPDWNTGELFF
CDR3nt: TGTGCCAGCAGACCGGACTGGAACACCGGGGAGCTGTTTTTT
v_gene: TRBV7-9
d_gene: -
j_gene: TRBJ2-2
abundance: once

CDR3aa: CASSLGGQGPYNEQFF
CDR3nt: TGTGCCAGCAGCTTAGGAGGACAGGGACCTTACAATGAGCAGTTCTTC
v_gene: TRBV13
d_gene: TRBD1
j_gene: TRBJ2-1
abundance: -

CDR3aa: CASSPYRDRDADTQYF
CDR3nt: TGTGCCAGCAGCCCGTACCGGGACAGGGATGCAGATACGCAGTATTTT
v_gene: TRBV7-9
d_gene: TRBD1
j_gene: TRBJ2-3
abundance: -

CDR3aa: CAISVAGGTPYEQYF
CDR3nt: TGTGCCATCAGTGTAGCGGGGGGCACCCCCTACGAGCAGTACTTC
v_gene: TRBV10-3
d_gene: TRBD2
j_gene: TRBJ2-7
abundance: few

CDR3aa: CASRNGQGNHEQYF
CDR3nt: TGTGCCAGCAGAAATGGACAGGGGAACCACGAGCAGTACTTC
v_gene: TRBV6-1
d_gene: TRBD1
j_gene: TRBJ2-7
abundance: -

CDR3aa: CASNQQGGRTEALF
CDR3nt: TGTGCCAGCAACCAACAAGGGGGCAGGACTGAAGCTCTCTTT
v_gene: TRBV2
d_gene: TRBD1
j_gene: TRBJ1-1
abundance: -

CDR3aa: CASSYRGQGYEQYF
CDR3nt: TGTGCCAGCAGTTACCGCGGACAGGGGTACGAGCAGTACTTC
v_gene: TRBV6-5
d_gene: TRBD1
j_gene: TRBJ2-7
abundance: -

CDR3aa: CASSEALLSGAKSQPQHF
CDR3nt: TGTGCCAGCAGTGAAGCGCTTCTTAGTGGGGCCAAGTCTCAGCCCCAGCATTTT
v_gene: TRBV2
d_gene: -
j_gene: TRBJ1-5
abundance: -

CDR3aa: CASSAETGATDTQYF
CDR3nt: TGTGCCAGCAGTGCCGAGACAGGGGCCACAGATACGCAGTATTTT
v_gene: TRBV6-4
d_gene: TRBD1
j_gene: TRBJ2-3
abundance: -

CDR3aa: CASSLATSGGQETQYF
CDR3nt: TGTGCCAGCAGCTTAGCGACTAGCGGGGGTCAAGAGACCCAGTACTTC
v_gene: TRBV7-2
d_gene: TRBD2
j_gene: TRBJ2-5
abundance: -

CDR3aa: CASSEFQIANTGELFF
CDR3nt: TGTGCCAGCAGTGAATTCCAGATCGCGAACACCGGGGAGCTGTTTTTT
v_gene: TRBV6-1
d_gene: -
j_gene: TRBJ2-2
abundance: -

CDR3aa: CASIATNTGELFF
CDR3nt: TGTGCCAGCATAGCCACCAATACCGGGGAGCTGTTTTTT
v_gene: TRBV6-6
d_gene: -
j_gene: TRBJ2-2
abundance: -

CDR3aa: CASSWPGQTYGYTF
CDR3nt: TGCGCCAGCAGCTGGCCGGGACAGACCTATGGCTACACCTTC
v_gene: TRBV5-1
d_gene: TRBD1
j_gene: TRBJ1-2
abundance: few

CDR3aa: CASSLVGTAPEAIYF
CDR3nt: TGTGCCAGCAGCTTAGTCGGGACAGCTCCAGAGGCCATATATTTT
v_gene: TRBV7-8
d_gene: TRBD1
j_gene: TRBJ1-3
abundance: -

CDR3aa: CASSRGEGGLSTGELFF
CDR3nt: TGCGCCAGCAGCCGAGGGGAGGGGGGGCTCTCGACCGGGGAGCTGTTTTTT
v_gene: TRBV5-1
d_gene: -
j_gene: TRBJ2-2
abundance: -

CDR3aa: CASSEFGTGTNEQYF
CDR3nt: TGTGCCAGCAGTGAATTCGGGACAGGGACCAACGAGCAGTACTTC
v_gene: TRBV25-1
d_gene: TRBD1
j_gene: TRBJ2-7
abundance: -

CDR3aa: CASSQRDGVMETQYF
CDR3nt: TGTGCCAGCAGCCAACGCGACGGGGTGATGGAGACCCAGTACTTC
v_gene: TRBV4-2
d_gene: -
j_gene: TRBJ2-5
abundance: -

CDR3aa: CASSQKTGTNEKLFF
CDR3nt: TGTGCCAGCAGCCAGAAGACAGGAACTAATGAAAAACTGTTTTTT
v_gene: TRBV5-4
d_gene: -
j_gene: TRBJ1-4
abundance: -

CDR3aa: CASSLRSQGMSYNSPLHF
CDR3nt: TGTGCCAGCAGCTTACGGTCACAGGGGATGTCCTATAATTCACCCCTCCACTTT
v_gene: TRBV7-2
d_gene: TRBD1
j_gene: TRBJ1-6
abundance: -

CDR3aa: CASSQDPGLQDF
CDR3nt: TGTGCCAGCAGCCAGGATCCGGGACTGCAAGATTTT
v_gene: TRBV7-9
d_gene: -
j_gene: TRBJ1-3
abundance: many

CDR3aa: CASSSGQGYEQYF
CDR3nt: TGTGCCAGCTCATCGGGACAGGGGTACGAGCAGTACTTC
v_gene: TRBV18
d_gene: TRBD1
j_gene: TRBJ2-7
abundance: -

CDR3aa: CASSQVRMWAFHYNEQFF
CDR3nt: TGTGCCAGCAGCCAGGTTCGTATGTGGGCCTTCCACTACAATGAGCAGTTCTTC
v_gene: TRBV7-6
d_gene: -
j_gene: TRBJ2-1
abundance: -

CDR3aa: CASSLGAGEAFF
CDR3nt: TGTGCCAGCAGCTTAGGCGCAGGTGAAGCTTTCTTT
v_gene: TRBV7-6
d_gene: -
j_gene: TRBJ1-1
abundance: -

CDR3aa: CASRLAGGSETQYF
CDR3nt: TGTGCCAGCAGACTAGCGGGGGGGTCAGAGACCCAGTACTTC
v_gene: TRBV5-4
d_gene: TRBD2
j_gene: TRBJ2-5
abundance: -

CDR3aa: CASSLNRGKTYEQYF
CDR3nt: TGTGCCAGCAGTCTTAACAGGGGAAAGACCTACGAGCAGTACTTC
v_gene: TRBV6-1
d_gene: TRBD1
j_gene: TRBJ2-7
abundance: -

CDR3aa: CASSSSSGGLIGRAEAFF
CDR3nt: TGCGCCAGCAGCTCATCCTCAGGAGGGTTGATTGGTAGGGCTGAAGCTTTCTTT
v_gene: TRBV5-1
d_gene: -
j_gene: TRBJ1-1
abundance: -

CDR3aa: CASSYGGSGYEQYF
CDR3nt: TGTGCCAGCAGTTACGGCGGTAGCGGCTACGAGCAGTACTTC
v_gene: TRBV6-6
d_gene: -
j_gene: TRBJ2-7
abundance: -

CDR3aa: CSVEPTGTSFYNEQFF
CDR3nt: TGCAGCGTCGAGCCAACCGGGACTAGCTTCTACAATGAGCAGTTCTTC
v_gene: TRBV29-1
d_gene: TRBD2
j_gene: TRBJ2-1
abundance: -

CDR3aa: CASSLDQGGTYNEQFF
CDR3nt: TGTGCCAGCAGCTTAGATCAGGGTGGAACCTACAATGAGCAGTTCTTC
v_gene: TRBV7-9
d_gene: -
j_gene: TRBJ2-1
abundance: -

CDR3aa: CATSRGWEGGFYTF
CDR3nt: TGTGCCACCAGCAGAGGTTGGGAGGGGGGTTTTTACACCTTC
v_gene: TRBV15
d_gene: -
j_gene: TRBJ1-2
abundance: -

CDR3aa: CASSLPRGHLETQYF
CDR3nt: TGCGCCAGCAGTCTTCCAAGGGGCCACCTGGAGACCCAGTACTTC
v_gene: TRBV23-1
d_gene: -
j_gene: TRBJ2-5
abundance: -

CDR3aa: CASSLGRQGATDTQYF
CDR3nt: TGTGCCAGCAGCCTAGGGAGACAGGGGGCCACAGATACGCAGTATTTT
v_gene: TRBV7-6
d_gene: TRBD1
j_gene: TRBJ2-3
abundance: few

CDR3aa: CASSETDPSSYEQYF
CDR3nt: TGTGCCAGCAGTGAGACAGACCCTAGCTCCTACGAGCAGTACTTC
v_gene: TRBV6-1
d_gene: -
j_gene: TRBJ2-7
abundance: -

CDR3aa: CASRTGGAGYGYTF
CDR3nt: TGTGCCAGCCGAACAGGGGGCGCTGGCTATGGCTACACCTTC
v_gene: TRBV27
d_gene: TRBD1
j_gene: TRBJ1-2
abundance: -